These 14 T cell receptor beta chains came from one sample sequenced in a study of tumor-infiltrating lymphocytes in primary liver carcinoma. The template, 500 ng total RNA, yielded TCR beta cDNA made with a constant-region primer. It was through three nested multiplex PCR rounds of slightly modified ARM-PCR that TCR beta libraries arose. A C-beta reverse primer was combined with TRBV1-TRBV30 forward primers in the first two PCR rounds, and each round had about 10 cycles. TCRdb passed the multiplex PCR reads through MiXCR, listing each CDR3 protein once. Of around 54,000 distinct CDR3 sequences in the sample, about 70% were seen once. The roughly 17-31 mg bulk tissue piece was not sorted before simultaneous RNA and DNA extraction. Specimen: liver tumor tissue from sampling region 2. Indicated subset: tumor region T2, inferior pole. Receptors were obtained from a man in his forties with primary liver carcinoma and hepatitis B virus infection.

This clonotype was seen at least ten times. The chain joins TRBV30 to TRBJ2-7; TRBD1 aligns across 7 bases. Germline lookup yields CDR1 GTSNPN and CDR2 SVGIG (reference sequence). With 2 bases clipped from V and 3 bases from J, the junction kept 7 bases outside the gene matches. The CDR3 totals 14 residues. The CDR3, as DNA: TGTGCCTGGAGTATGGCAGGGGGTGTCTACGAGCAGTACTTC. This gives the protein CAWSMAGGVYEQYF.

In regard to this clonotype: The conserved phenylalanine or tryptophan is not found at the CDR3 terminus, so this likely reflects a read error. This chain connects TRBV11-2 to TRBJ2-5; D gene uncertain. CDR1 and CDR2 from the germline V gene are SGHAT and FQNNGV. The CDR3 contains 16 residues. The CDR3 is CASRSRVSAHEENQYL. Here the CDR3 DNA reads TGTGCCAGCAGATCCCGGGTCTCGGCCCACGAAGAGAACCAGTACCTC.

A word on this clonotype: One end of the junction fails to match germline, which may point to a read error. The chain employs TRBV11-2 and TRBJ2-3, with D possibly matching TRBD2 (6 bases). The CDR3 consists of 14 residues. Germline V gives CDR1 SGHAT, CDR2 FQNNGV. This CDR3 reads CAGGASEPADTQYF. The CDR3 DNA reads as TGTGCCGGAGGGGCATCGGAGCCCGCAGATACACAGTATTTT.

This clonotype was found many times. The chain has TRBV28 and TRBJ2-5; no clear D gene. The V gene's germline CDR1 is MDHEN and CDR2 SYDVKM. This CDR3 spans 13 amino acids. Between the trimmed V and J ends, which lost 6 bases and 4 bases, there was a span of 12 bases. The CDR3 DNA sequence: TGTGCCAGCAGAATCACCGCCCGAGAGACCCAGTACTTC. This gives the protein CASRITARETQYF.

This clonotype was recorded at least ten times. V usage is TRBV24-1 and J usage is TRBJ1-5, with D perhaps matching TRBD1 (6 bases). Germline V lookup: CDR1 KGHDR, CDR2 SFDVKD. V gave up 4 bases and J gave up 7 bases, with 10 bases separating them. The CDR3 sequence is 13 residues long. The CDR3 nucleotides read TGTGCCACCAGTGACAGAGGGGGGCAGCCCCAGCATTTT. It specifies CATSDRGGQPQHF.

There are a few counts of this clonotype. The genes are TRBV20-1 and TRBJ2-5, with D maybe TRBD1 (5 bases). Germline V lookup: CDR1 DFQATT, CDR2 SNEGSKA (reference sequence). The CDR3 is made up of 14 amino acids. The V end was cut by 8 bases, the J end by 1 base, with 17 bases between. The CDR3: CSPSLGQGQETQYF. The DNA for the CDR3 is TGCAGTCCAAGTTTAGGGCAGGGCCAAGAGACCCAGTACTTC.

Regarding this clonotype: The conserved closing phenylalanine or tryptophan is absent in this CDR3, likely reflecting a read error. This chain links TRBV11-2 with TRBJ2-1; no firm D call. The CDR3 contains 13 residues. V gave up 2 bases and J gave up 10 bases, with 12 bases separating them. Germline lookup yields CDR1 SGHAT and CDR2 FQNNGV. CDR3 nucleotide sequence: TGTGCCAGCAGCTTAAATGATACCTACGAGCAGTTCTTA. This translates into CASSLNDTYEQFL.

The chain links TRBV5-8 to TRBJ1-2; 7 nucleotides line up with TRBD1. In germline, CDR1 is SGHTS, CDR2 YDEGEE. This CDR3 is 14 amino acids long. The V and J ends lost 7 bases and 4 bases, in that order; junction bases with no gene match: 10. CDR3 sequence (DNA): TGTGCCAGCGGTGGGGGACAGCTCCTCTATGGCTACACCTTC. This encodes CASGGGQLLYGYTF.

A word on this clonotype: One end of the junction does not line up with germline, which may come from a read error. V and J are TRBV2 and TRBJ2-5; 8 bases are a match to TRBD1. CDR1 and CDR2 from the germline V gene are SNHLY and FYNNEI. CDR3 size: 13 residues. The CDR3 protein is CASSGTGQEILYF. CDR3 nucleotide sequence: TGTGCAAGCAGTGGGACAGGACAAGAGATCCTGTACTTC.

On this clonotype: Relative to the germline gene, one junction end is altered; a read error may explain this. This chain links TRBV27 with TRBJ2-7; no definite D call. This CDR3 comprises 16 residues. Germline V gene lookup returns CDR1 MNHEY and CDR2 SMNVEV (reference sequence). The chain's CDR3 is CVSSPRIGMGSYEQYF. In DNA form, the CDR3 reads TGTGTCAGCAGTCCCAGGATAGGGATGGGGTCCTACGAGCAGTACTTC.

The CDR3 loop reads CAGNQENGYGYTF. DNA of the CDR3: TGTGCCGGCAACCAAGAGAACGGCTATGGCTACACCTTC. The V gene is TRBV12-3 or TRBV12-4, the J gene TRBJ1-2; D not certain. Trimming removed 11 bases at V and 4 bases at J, with 17 bases between. This CDR3 has 13 amino acids.

A note on this clonotype: In this CDR3 the conserved last residue, phenylalanine or tryptophan, is missing, so a read error is likely. V is TRBV7-9 and J is TRBJ2-7; unclear D gene. Germline values: CDR1 SEHNR, CDR2 FQNEAQ (reference sequence). The V and J ends lost 6 bases and 1 base respectively, with 19 bases between them. CDR3 size: 16 residues. CDR3 region: CASSPTPSSLSYEQYS. CDR3 coding DNA: TGTGCCAGCAGTCCCACCCCCTCCTCACTATCCTACGAGCAGTACTCC.

In this sample, this clonotype turned up once. Lacking the conserved final phenylalanine or tryptophan, this CDR3 likely reflects a read error. The rearrangement uses TRBV5-1 and TRBJ2-2; TRBD2 aligns across 14 bases. The CDR3 length is 18 residues. Per the germline V gene, CDR1 is SGHRS and CDR2 is YFSETQ. The CDR3 here is CASSLGTSGRVNTGELFS. CDR3 DNA sequence: TGTGCCAGCAGCCTAGGGACTAGCGGGAGAGTGAACACCGGGGAGCTGTTTTCT.

The chain is built from TRBV4-2 and TRBJ2-3, with 9 bases fitting TRBD2. Germline CDR1 is LGHNA and CDR2 is YNFKEQ. The CDR3 is 20 amino acids. Trimming took 3 bases from V and 3 from J; bases not matched to a gene: 19. In DNA, the CDR3 is TGTGCCAGCAGCCAGGGCAGGCTGGCGGGAGGGGCCGAGGGGACAGATACGCAGTATTTT. Protein sequence: CASSQGRLAGGAEGTDTQYF.